The present T cell receptor beta chain was sequenced within a study of glioma-infiltrating T cells after dendritic cell vaccination. General study results and limits: Patients with more pretreatment TILs had longer time to progression and survival.

Comment on this clone: What it binds is not known.

Input was 2 to 2.5 ug genomic DNA, or all available if less. Here immunoSEQ multiplex PCR was the method, and the copy in TCRdb shows in-frame clones only, minus some. The sample lists fewer than 90,000 clones, around 83% occurring once. Documented time point: after dendritic cell vaccination, including at tumor progression/relapse. V trimming: 2 bases; J trimming: 3 bases; junction bases outside the gene matches: 3. The CDR3 covers 14 residues. Germline V gene sequence: CDR1 SGHRS, CDR2 YFSETQ. The sequence came from a human donor with glioblastoma. The chain combines TRBV5-1 with TRBJ2-7; 9 bases fit TRBD1. The source material was blood, sampled after dendritic cell vaccination. CDR3 residues: CASSFGQGSYEQYF. The CDR3 DNA reads TGCGCCAGCAGCTTTGGACAGGGGAGCTACGAGCAGTACTTC. Together with reference TRBV5-1 and TRBJ2-7, the CDR3 gives the full variable domain: KAGVTQTPRYLIKTRGQQVTLSCSPISGHRSVSWYQQTPGQGLQFLFEYFSETQRNKGNFPGRFSGRQFSNSRSEMNVSTLELGDSALYLCASSFGQGSYEQYFGPGTRLTVT.